This T cell receptor beta chain stems from a study of technical replicates of blood from a handful of donors. Some clones are missing from TCRdb's copy, which holds only in-frame ones; the method was immunoSEQ multiplex PCR. This table has about 83,000 clones, about 91% appearing once. CDR3 length equals 15 residues. V was cut by 1 base and J by 0 bases, with 6 bases left in between. The germline gives CDR1 SEHNR, CDR2 FQNEAQ (reference sequence). Material for sequencing was T cells isolated from PBMCs. This receptor was identified in a human donor in good health. The V and J genes are TRBV7-9 and TRBJ1-4; D gene ambiguous. This CDR3 is CASSLGLATNEKLFF. For the CDR3, the DNA is TGTGCCAGCAGCTTAGGACTGGCAACTAATGAAAAACTGTTTTTT.